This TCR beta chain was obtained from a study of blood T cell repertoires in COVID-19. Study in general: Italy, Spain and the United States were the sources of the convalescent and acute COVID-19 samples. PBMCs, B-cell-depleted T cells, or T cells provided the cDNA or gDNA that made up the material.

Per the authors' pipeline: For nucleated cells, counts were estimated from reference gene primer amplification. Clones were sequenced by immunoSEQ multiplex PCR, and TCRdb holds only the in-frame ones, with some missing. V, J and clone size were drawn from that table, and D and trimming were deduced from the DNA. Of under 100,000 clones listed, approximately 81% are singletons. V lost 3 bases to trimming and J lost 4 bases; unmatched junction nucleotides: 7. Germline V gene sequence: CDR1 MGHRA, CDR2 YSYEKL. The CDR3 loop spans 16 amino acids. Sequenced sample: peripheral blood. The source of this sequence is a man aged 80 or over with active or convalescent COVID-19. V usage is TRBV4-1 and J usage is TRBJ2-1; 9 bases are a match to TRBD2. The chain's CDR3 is CASSQGSSGGYNEQFF. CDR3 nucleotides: TGCGCCAGCAGCCAGGGGAGTAGCGGGGGTTACAATGAGCAGTTCTTC.